This T cell receptor (beta chain) was retrieved from a study of T cell responses to AZD1222 COVID-19 vaccine. Profiled with immunoSEQ multiplex PCR; TCRdb holds only in-frame clones, not every one. The repertoire holds about 94,000 clones, around 85% seen once, with roughly 4.7% in the top ten. To note about this clone: Antigen unknown.

Study-wide results and limits: Close to half of all spike-specific TCRs reportedly target regions of the variants that are unmutated.

Both about-4-week and about-12-week second-dose recipients were combined. The material was peripheral blood, obtained 28 days after the second AZD1222 dose. The TCR sequence derives from an adult who received the AZD1222 COVID-19 vaccine.

CDR3 loop: CASSLANQETQYF. In DNA form, the CDR3 reads TGTGCCAGCAGCTTGGCCAACCAAGAGACCCAGTACTTC. The chain links TRBV5-4 to TRBJ2-5, with unresolved D. V gave up 0 bases and J gave up 0 bases, with 3 bases separating them. Germline lookup yields CDR1 SGHNT and CDR2 YYREEE (reference sequence). CDR3 length: 13 amino acids.